This paragraph reports one T cell receptor (beta chain). Its antigen is as yet unknown. The record originates from a study of a mutant IDH1 vaccine in newly diagnosed glioma. Study at large: The vaccination schedule gave patients eight doses in weeks 1, 3, 5, 7, 11, 15, 19 and 23. Onset of vaccination occurred 4-6 weeks following radiotherapy alone, or with temozolomide cycles. Treated patients, averaging around 40 years, were about 60% male and around 40% female. Regarding the study as a whole: Of the patients, 80% to 95% had vaccine-induced immune responses.

Per the germline V gene, CDR1 is ENHRY and CDR2 is SYGVKD. The CDR3 consists of 16 residues. V lost 0 bases to trimming and J lost 6 bases; unmatched junction nucleotides: 8. Described time point: week 5, during vaccination. Each dose delivered 300 ug of mutant IDH1 20-mer peptide subcutaneously with imiquimod. TCRdb's table, derived via immunoSEQ multiplex PCR, lists solely in-frame clones and lacks some. The table lists more than 55,000 clones, around 82% of them singletons. The chain carries TRBV10-3 and TRBJ2-1, with 7 bases identical to TRBD2. Material: PBMCs, obtained from a glioma patient whose treatment included an IDH1 peptide vaccine. The TCR comes from a young woman with glioma. Some clones in this sample may be carry-over from other donors' samples. CDR3 DNA: TGTGCCATCAGTGAGTCTGGGGGAGGGCCTTCCAATGAGCAGTTCTTC. Amino acids: CAISESGGGPSNEQFF.